The 26 T cell receptor beta chains listed next were all sequenced from one sample in a study of OX40 agonist ivuxolimab in advanced cancers. Libraries were made using the immunoSEQ multiplex PCR assay. Imported from immuneACCESS, the table was reduced by TCRdb to in-frame sequences with V and J called. These copies leave out some clones; in studies compared against another copy, an unresolved V gene accounts for under half, and the cause of the remainder is not known. Here the sample has fewer than 95,000 clones; approximately 85% occur a single time. The ten largest clones capture 0.61% of the sample. Material: CD4+ or CD8+ T cells sorted from blood, obtained in a trial of the OX40 agonist ivuxolimab. The origin of the receptors is an adult with an advanced solid tumor such as melanoma, head and neck, liver or kidney cancer.

This chain connects TRBV9 to TRBJ2-2; 9 bases agree with TRBD2. V shed 0 bases and J 5 bases; nucleotides not matched to a gene: 5. CDR1 and CDR2 from the germline V gene are SGDLS and YYNGEE. The CDR3 runs to 16 residues. The CDR3, as DNA: TGTGCCAGCAGCGTAGGCCCTAGCGGGGAGACCGGGGAGCTGTTTTTT. This sequence encodes CASSVGPSGETGELFF.

This clone was detected only a few times. The chain combines TRBV29-1 with TRBJ2-7; 7 bases are shared with TRBD1. Germline values: CDR1 SQVTM, CDR2 ANQGSEA. V was pared by 1 base and J by 12 bases, with 9 bases of the junction left unmatched. The CDR3 length is 12 residues. CDR3 sequence reads: CSVEVMRGQSYF. The CDR3 region has the DNA TGCAGCGTTGAAGTCATGAGGGGGCAATCGTACTTC.

The J gene is TRBJ2-2, the V gene TRBV14; 9 bases line up with TRBD1. Germline V gene data show CDR1 as SGHDN and CDR2 as FVKESK. Germline trimming cut 6 bases from V and 4 bases from J; bases unmatched to any gene: 9. This CDR3 spans 16 amino acids. As DNA, the CDR3 is TGTGCCAGCAGACCGGGACAGGGTTGGTTCACCGGGGAGCTGTTTTTT. Its protein product is CASRPGQGWFTGELFF.

The V gene is TRBV7-7, the J gene TRBJ2-5, with a tentative D call TRBD2 (5 bases). The germline gives CDR1 SSHAT, CDR2 FNYEAQ (reference sequence). The CDR3 has 16 residues. With 0 bases removed from V and 3 bases from J, the gap between germline ends came to 14 bases. In DNA form, the CDR3 reads TGTGCCAGCAGCTTAGCTCGGAAGGGAGTGGAAGAGACCCAGTACTTC. It translates to CASSLARKGVEETQYF. Based on the CDR3 plus reference TRBV7-7 and TRBJ2-5, the full variable domain is GAGVSQSPRYKVTKRGQDVTLRCDPISSHATLYWYQQALGQGPEFLTYFNYEAQPDKSGLPSDRFSAERPEGSISTLTIQRTEQRDSAMYRCASSLARKGVEETQYFGPGTRLLVL.

V is TRBV29-1 and J is TRBJ2-3; possible D gene TRBD2, 7 bases. There are 13 residues in the CDR3. Germline loops: CDR1 SQVTM, CDR2 ANQGSEA. Trimming stripped 4 bases from V and 5 bases from J, with 13 bases between. This CDR3 is CSVGFGGQDTQYF. The DNA of the CDR3 is TGCAGCGTTGGGTTCGGGGGGCAAGATACGCAGTATTTT.

The rearrangement links TRBV7-2 to TRBJ1-6; the match to TRBD1 covers 9 bases. Looked up from germline, CDR1 is SGHTA and CDR2 is FQGNSA. The ends lost 3 bases at V and 3 bases at J; junction bases unmatched: 0. The CDR3 extends over 15 amino acids. CDR3 coding DNA: TGTGCCAGCAGCTTGACAGGGGGCTATAATTCACCCCTCCACTTT. Encoded protein: CASSLTGGYNSPLHF. The full variable domain, rest sourced from reference TRBV7-2 and TRBJ1-6, is GAGVSQSPSNKVTEKGKDVELRCDPISGHTALYWYRQSLGQGLEFLIYFQGNSAPDKSGLPSDRFSAERTGGSVSTLTIQRTQQEDSAVYLCASSLTGGYNSPLHFGNGTRLTVT.

The J gene is TRBJ1-2, the V gene TRBV6-5; 7 bases are shared with TRBD1. Germline CDR1 is MNHEY and CDR2 is SVGAGI. The V and J ends lost 0 bases and 4 bases, in that order; junction bases with no gene match: 5. The CDR3 is made up of 15 amino acids. The DNA for the CDR3 is TGTGCCAGCAGTTACTCGACAGGGCCTTTCTATGGCTACACCTTC. This translates into CASSYSTGPFYGYTF.

This clone has a single count. The genes are TRBV7-2 and TRBJ2-3; TRBD2 is a possible D gene (6 bases). The CDR3 length is 17 residues. The V and J ends lost 1 base and 1 base respectively, with 15 bases between them. CDR1 SGHTA and CDR2 FQGNSA come from the germline V gene. The CDR3 region has the DNA TGTGCCAGCAGCTTAGTTGGTGCGGGGTCCCGCACAGATACGCAGTATTTT. Translation gives CASSLVGAGSRTDTQYF.

The V and J genes are TRBV30 and TRBJ2-1; D may be TRBD1 or TRBD2 (5 bases each). Germline lookup yields CDR1 GTSNPN and CDR2 SVGIG (reference sequence). V was cut by 5 bases and J by 12 bases, with 17 bases left in between. The CDR3 loop spans 12 amino acids. CDR3 region: CAWGRPGPTQFF. CDR3 sequence (DNA): TGTGCCTGGGGCCGACCGGGACCCACGCAGTTCTTC.

This chain uses TRBV10-3 with TRBJ1-4; D ambiguous. The V end lost 7 bases, the J end lost 8 bases, and 14 bases lay between the germline ends. The CDR3 is made up of 13 amino acids. Germline loops: CDR1 ENHRY, CDR2 SYGVKD. DNA of the CDR3: TGTGCCATCAAAGGGTCTATTCAAGAAAAACTGTTTTTT. It encodes CAIKGSIQEKLFF.

V gene TRBV9 combines with J gene TRBJ2-7; 7 bases line up with TRBD1. V trimming: 4 bases; J trimming: 0 bases; junction bases outside the gene matches: 7. The CDR3 is made up of 15 amino acids. CDR1 SGDLS and CDR2 YYNGEE come from the germline V gene. CDR3 protein: CASSSSRDSSYEQYF. The CDR3 coding sequence is TGTGCCAGCAGCTCGTCCCGGGACAGCTCCTACGAGCAGTACTTC.

This clone has a single count. The rearrangement joins TRBV25-1 to TRBJ2-1; a possible D gene is TRBD1 (6 bases). This CDR3 comprises 15 residues. V was pared by 8 bases and J by 0 bases, with 14 bases between. Germline values: CDR1 MGHDK, CDR2 SYGVNS. CDR3 coding DNA: TGTGCCAGCGCCGGGCGCAGGGGCTCCTACAATGAGCAGTTCTTC. Translated: CASAGRRGSYNEQFF.

V is TRBV5-1 and J is TRBJ2-2; D remains ambiguous. CDR1 SGHRS and CDR2 YFSETQ come from the germline V gene. The germline V and J ends were trimmed by 6 bases and 2 bases, with 14 bases remaining between them. CDR3 length equals 15 residues. CDR3 DNA: TGCGCCAGCACGGATCCCCGATCCAACACCGGGGAGCTGTTTTTT. It yields the protein CASTDPRSNTGELFF.

This sequence joins TRBV11-2 and TRBJ2-7; the D is unclear. Germline V gene data show CDR1 as SGHAT and CDR2 as FQNNGV. The CDR3 loop spans 12 amino acids. With 4 bases removed from V and 4 bases from J, the gap between germline ends came to 8 bases. The CDR3 region has the DNA TGTGCCAGCAGCTCTAGGGTGTACGAGCAGTACTTC. This codes for CASSSRVYEQYF.

The chain uses TRBV7-2 and TRBJ1-2, with D uncertain. The CDR3 contains 14 residues. The V gene's germline CDR1 is SGHTA and CDR2 FQGNSA. V was cut by 1 base and J by 7 bases, with 13 bases left in between. Written as DNA, the CDR3 is TGTGCCAGCAGCTTAGGAAGGCAGGTCCTTGGCTACACCTTC. It encodes CASSLGRQVLGYTF.

This clone was recorded once. The chain is built from TRBV10-3 and TRBJ2-2; 10 bases agree with TRBD2. The CDR3 totals 18 residues. Germline V lookup: CDR1 ENHRY, CDR2 SYGVKD. J gave up 2 bases and V 6 bases, and 12 bases lay outside the gene matches. CDR3: CAIRWASGGPDNTGELFF. CDR3 sequence (DNA): TGTGCCATCAGATGGGCTAGCGGGGGACCTGATAACACCGGGGAGCTGTTTTTT.

This clone occurred once. The chain employs TRBV5-5 and TRBJ1-2, with D uncertain. V lost 1 base and J lost 2, with 9 bases in between. Germline CDR1 reads SGHKS; CDR2 reads YYEKEE (reference sequence). The CDR3 loop spans 14 amino acids. The CDR3 nucleotides are TGTGCCAGCAGCTTGCGAGCCGTGAACTATGGCTACACCTTC. It encodes CASSLRAVNYGYTF.

The chain carries TRBV7-2 and TRBJ2-7; tentatively, D is TRBD1 or TRBD2 (5 bases each). The CDR3 totals 12 residues. Trimming shortened V by 8 bases and J by 1 base, and 9 bases separated the two germline ends. Per germline, CDR1 SGHTA and CDR2 FQGNSA. CDR3 sequence reads: CASGTESYEQYF. CDR3 sequence (DNA): TGTGCCAGCGGGACGGAATCCTACGAGCAGTACTTC. The variable domain in full, with the rest retrieved from reference TRBV7-2 and TRBJ2-7, is GAGVSQSPSNKVTEKGKDVELRCDPISGHTALYWYRQSLGQGLEFLIYFQGNSAPDKSGLPSDRFSAERTGGSVSTLTIQRTQQEDSAVYLCASGTESYEQYFGPGTRLTVT.

This chain uses TRBV5-1 with TRBJ2-3; TRBD2 agrees at 10 bases. The V segment lost 0 bases and the J segment 6 bases; nucleotides outside the gene matches: 7. Germline V gene sequence: CDR1 SGHRS, CDR2 YFSETQ. CDR3 size: 16 residues. The DNA for the CDR3 is TGCGCCAGCAGCTTGGCCAGCGGGGGGGCCCCGGATACGCAGTATTTT. Translated: CASSLASGGAPDTQYF. Based on the CDR3 plus reference TRBV5-1 and TRBJ2-3, the full variable domain is KAGVTQTPRYLIKTRGQQVTLSCSPISGHRSVSWYQQTPGQGLQFLFEYFSETQRNKGNFPGRFSGRQFSNSRSEMNVSTLELGDSALYLCASSLASGGAPDTQYFGPGTRLTVL.

Details on this clone: Within the sample, other DNA sequences also encode this same CDR3. V and J are TRBV5-1 and TRBJ2-3; D gene uncertain. CDR3 size: 15 residues. The V gene's germline CDR1 is SGHRS and CDR2 YFSETQ. The V gene lost 2 bases and the J gene lost 1 base, with 11 bases spanning the gap. The CDR3 DNA sequence: TGCGCCAGCAGCTTAGGCAGCCTCGGCACAGATACGCAGTATTTT. Residues: CASSLGSLGTDTQYF.

The CDR3 nucleotides read TGTGCCAGCAGACCTAGATGGGGGACTGAAGCTTTCTTT. Its protein is CASRPRWGTEAFF. The chain links TRBV6-5 to TRBJ1-1; D possibly corresponds to TRBD1 (5 bases). The CDR3 totals 13 residues. Germline V gene lookup returns CDR1 MNHEY and CDR2 SVGAGI. V was cut by 6 bases and J by 5 bases, with 13 bases left in between.

The rearrangement uses TRBV27 and TRBJ2-7; the D gene is possibly TRBD1 (6 bases). The V end lost 2 bases, the J end lost 6 bases, and 14 bases lay between the germline ends. The CDR3 runs 14 residues. CDR1 is MNHEY and CDR2 is SMNVEV in the germline V gene (reference sequence). The CDR3 sequence: CASSLRGTAAEQYF. In DNA, the CDR3 is TGTGCCAGCAGTTTAAGGGGGACCGCCGCCGAGCAGTACTTC.

This chain connects TRBV18 to TRBJ2-3; 7 positions match TRBD2. V shed 3 bases and J 6 bases; nucleotides not matched to a gene: 3. This CDR3 has 13 residues. CDR1 KGHSH and CDR2 LQKENI come from the germline V gene. CDR3 loop: CASSPDGGDTQYF. CDR3 DNA sequence: TGTGCCAGCTCACCCGACGGGGGGGATACGCAGTATTTT.

V and J are TRBV18 and TRBJ1-6; D not resolved. Germline V gene data show CDR1 as KGHSH and CDR2 as LQKENI. The V end was cut by 3 bases, the J end by 7 bases, with 13 bases between. The CDR3 sequence is 15 residues long. CDR3 sequence: CASSPSRQANSPLHF. DNA of the CDR3: TGTGCCAGCTCACCCTCCCGGCAGGCAAATTCACCCCTCCACTTT.

The chain couples TRBV6-5 to TRBJ1-5, with no clear D. Looked up from germline, CDR1 is MNHEY and CDR2 is SVGAGI. V was trimmed by 5 bases and J by 1 base, leaving 6 bases between them. This CDR3 has 13 residues. The CDR3 nucleotides are TGTGCCAGCAGTCCGAGGAGCAATCAGCCCCAGCATTTT. Its translation: CASSPRSNQPQHF.

This clone was seen a handful of times. J is TRBJ2-5 and V is TRBV30; D is undetermined. The CDR3 runs to 13 residues. CDR1 GTSNPN and CDR2 SVGIG come from the germline V gene (reference sequence). V was pared by 2 bases and J by 5 bases, with 12 bases between. In DNA, the CDR3 is TGTGCCTGGAGTTGGGCAAAAGCGGAGACCCAGTACTTC. Translating it yields CAWSWAKAETQYF.